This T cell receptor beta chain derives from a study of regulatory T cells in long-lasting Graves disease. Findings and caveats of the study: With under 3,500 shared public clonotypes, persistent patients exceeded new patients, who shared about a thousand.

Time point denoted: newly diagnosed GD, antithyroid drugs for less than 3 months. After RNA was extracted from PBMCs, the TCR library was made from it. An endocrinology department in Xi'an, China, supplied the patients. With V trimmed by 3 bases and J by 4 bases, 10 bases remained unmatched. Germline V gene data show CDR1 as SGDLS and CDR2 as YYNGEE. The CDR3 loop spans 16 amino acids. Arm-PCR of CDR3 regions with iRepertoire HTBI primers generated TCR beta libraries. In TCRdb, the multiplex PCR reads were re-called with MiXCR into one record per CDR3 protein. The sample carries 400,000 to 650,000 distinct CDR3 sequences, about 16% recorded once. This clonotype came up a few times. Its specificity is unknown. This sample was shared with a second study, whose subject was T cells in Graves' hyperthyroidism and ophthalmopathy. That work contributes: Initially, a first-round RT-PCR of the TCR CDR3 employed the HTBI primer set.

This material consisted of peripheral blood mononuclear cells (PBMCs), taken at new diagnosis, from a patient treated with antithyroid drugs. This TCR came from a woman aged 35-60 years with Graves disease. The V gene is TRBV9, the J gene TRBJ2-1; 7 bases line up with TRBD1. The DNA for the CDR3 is TGTGCCAGCAGCGGCCCCGGGACAGAGATATACAATGAGCAGTTCTTC. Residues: CASSGPGTEIYNEQFF.